Listed below are T cell receptor beta chains from one sample, sequenced in a study of cytomegalovirus exposure and HLA in healthy donors. Sequencing used immunoSEQ multiplex PCR; TCRdb keeps in-frame clones, though not all of them. The data show 170,000 or so clones, with about four fifths seen just once and 0.38% held by the top ten. Sequencing input: PBMCs. The receptors were sampled from a boy under 10 years old in good health and CMV-seronegative. Both conserved end residues are trimmed from each CDR3. Clone size is given for some rows only: seen once, a few or many times, or a class if the clone is expanded.

TRBV5-1	.	TRBJ1-4	ASSLGQGYEKLF
TRBV6-1	.	TRBJ2-2	ASSEERAGAGELF
TRBV7-8	once	TRBJ2-1	ASSKTPTSGRACNEQF
TRBV27	.	TRBJ2-2	ASSSGGASGITGELF
TRBV7-9	.	TRBJ2-5	ASNPGARRGGETQY
TRBV15	few	TRBJ2-7	ATSSPRASGSYEQY
TRBV5-1	.	TRBJ1-3	ASSSQGGSGNTIY
TRBV5-6	.	TRBJ2-7	ASSSDRGLSFYEQY
TRBV5-4	.	TRBJ2-3	ASSLLGGMTDTQY
TRBV10-1	.	TRBJ2-7	ASSEAGHRLDEQY
TRBV23-1	.	TRBJ2-2	ASSQLRGFGAANTGELF
TRBV2	.	TRBJ1-5	ASSTQRGQPQH
TRBV11-3	once	TRBJ2-3	ASSLGAGSTDTQY
TRBV4-1	.	TRBJ1-2	ASSQDWGLRNGYT
TRBV7-9	few	TRBJ2-1	ASSLGQGYSEQF
TRBV9	.	TRBJ1-3	ASSGDRGRNTIY
TRBV6-1	few	TRBJ2-1	ASSDWGWDEQF
TRBV5-1	.	TRBJ2-1	ASSPRGPTYNEQF
TRBV6-5	.	TRBJ1-2	ASSSQGTGYT
TRBV5-1	.	TRBJ2-7	ASSLGSTYEQY
TRBV2	.	TRBJ2-3	ASITPADSRGY
TRBV5-1	.	TRBJ2-3	ASSLAPSGASTDTQY
TRBV4-1	few	TRBJ2-3	ASSHGLAGRTDTQY
TRBV12-5	.	TRBJ1-2	ASAQTGDYGYT
TRBV6-1	.	TRBJ1-2	ASSDTTGGGTYGYT
TRBV27	once	TRBJ2-5	ASSRRGLGETQY